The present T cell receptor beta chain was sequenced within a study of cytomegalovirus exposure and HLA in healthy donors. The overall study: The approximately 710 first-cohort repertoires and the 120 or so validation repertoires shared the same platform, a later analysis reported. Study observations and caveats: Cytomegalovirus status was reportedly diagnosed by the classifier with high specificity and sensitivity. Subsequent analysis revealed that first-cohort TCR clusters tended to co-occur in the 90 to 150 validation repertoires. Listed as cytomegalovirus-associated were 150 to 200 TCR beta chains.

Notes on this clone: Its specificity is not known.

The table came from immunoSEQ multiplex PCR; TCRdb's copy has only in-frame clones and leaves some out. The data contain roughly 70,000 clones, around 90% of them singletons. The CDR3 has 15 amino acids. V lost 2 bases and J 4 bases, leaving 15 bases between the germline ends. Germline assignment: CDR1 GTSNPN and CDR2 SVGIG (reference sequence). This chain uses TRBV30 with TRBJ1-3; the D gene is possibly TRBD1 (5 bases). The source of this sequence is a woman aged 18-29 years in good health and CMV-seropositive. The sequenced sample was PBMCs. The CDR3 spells CAWSPPQAGGNTIYF. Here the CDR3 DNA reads TGTGCCTGGAGTCCCCCCCAGGCAGGGGGAAACACCATATATTTT. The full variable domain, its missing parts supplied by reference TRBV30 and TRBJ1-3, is SQTIHQWPATLVQPVGSPLSLECTVEGTSNPNLYWYRQAAGRGLQLLFYSVGIGQISSEVPQNLSASRPQDRQFILSSKKLLLSDSGFYLCAWSPPQAGGNTIYFGEGSWLTVV.